Each of the 25 T cell receptor beta chains below was sequenced from the same sample in a study of blood T cell repertoires in COVID-19. Measured with immunoSEQ multiplex PCR; TCRdb has only the in-frame clones, and not every one. The table records roughly 99,000 clones, 85% to 95% of them present only once. Sequencing was carried out using peripheral blood. These receptors all come from a woman aged 25 to 39 with acute or convalescent COVID-19.

J is TRBJ2-7 and V is TRBV19; tentatively, D is TRBD1 (5 bases). V was shortened by 3 bases and J by 0 bases, with 9 bases between the two germline ends. The CDR3 runs 14 residues. Per germline, CDR1 LNHDA and CDR2 SQIVND (reference sequence). The CDR3, as DNA: TGTGCCAGTAGTATGTTCGACAGCTCCTACGAGCAGTACTTC. It is translated as CASSMFDSSYEQYF.

The V and J genes are TRBV4-3 and TRBJ2-1; TRBD2 might be the D (7 bases). V was cut by 1 base and J by 9 bases, with 13 bases left in between. Germline loops: CDR1 LGHNA, CDR2 YSLEER. CDR3 length: 14 amino acids. Here the CDR3 DNA reads TGCGCCAGCAGCCAAGCCTACGGGGGGCGTGAGCAGTTCTTC. It is translated as CASSQAYGGREQFF.

The CDR3 loop reads CASTKTTGGTGELFF. CDR3 DNA: TGTGCCAGCACCAAAACGACAGGGGGAACCGGGGAGCTGTTTTTT. The V call is TRBV7-7, the J call TRBJ2-2; 9 nucleotides align to TRBD1. V lost 7 bases and J lost 5; bases outside the gene matches: 8. Germline V gene lookup returns CDR1 SSHAT and CDR2 FNYEAQ (reference sequence). CDR3 length equals 15 residues.

The chain recombines TRBV28 with TRBJ1-5; D may be TRBD1 (6 bases). The CDR3 is 14 residues long. Trimming took 2 bases from V and 6 from J, leaving 11 bases between them. Germline-derived CDR1 and CDR2 are MDHEN and SYDVKM. CDR3 protein: CASSLVSQGQPQHF. The CDR3 DNA follows: TGTGCCAGCAGTTTAGTATCACAGGGTCAGCCCCAGCATTTT.

The rearrangement links TRBV4-1 to TRBJ2-3; 8 nucleotides line up with TRBD2. The V and J ends lost 6 bases and 2 bases, in that order; junction bases with no gene match: 10. The CDR3 spans 16 residues. Germline V CDR1 and CDR2: MGHRA, YSYEKL. The CDR3: CASSALGRGDTDTQYF. In DNA, the CDR3 is TGCGCCAGCAGTGCACTAGGGCGGGGGGACACAGATACGCAGTATTTT.

The chain combines TRBV12-3 or TRBV12-4 with TRBJ1-4, with D hard to call. With 6 bases removed from V and 8 bases from J, the gap between germline ends came to 7 bases. The CDR3 runs 11 residues. The CDR3 bases are TGTGCCAGCAGCGGTTGGGAAAAACTGTTTTTT. It translates to CASSGWEKLFF.

CDR3 nucleotides: TGTGCCAGCAGCCCTCCTCGGACTAGCGGGAGCTCCTACGAGCAGTACTTC. Amino acid sequence: CASSPPRTSGSSYEQYF. V gene TRBV11-2 combines with J gene TRBJ2-7, with 13 nucleotides matching TRBD2. V was clipped by 5 bases and J by 0 bases; unmatched bases: 7. The CDR3 consists of 17 residues. CDR1 SGHAT and CDR2 FQNNGV come from the germline V gene.

The J gene is TRBJ1-5, the V gene TRBV27, with unresolved D. The CDR3 is 14 residues long. V lost 6 bases and J 6 bases, leaving 15 bases between the germline ends. CDR1 is MNHEY, CDR2 SMNVEV, per germline (reference sequence). The CDR3 DNA follows: TGTGCCAGCAGCTTCGCGCTGGGAGGTCAGCCCCAGCATTTT. This gives the protein CASSFALGGQPQHF.

The DNA of the CDR3 is TGTGCCAGCAGTTCCACTACTAATGAAAAACTGTTTTTT. It encodes CASSSTTNEKLFF. This rearrangement joins TRBV12-3 or TRBV12-4 to TRBJ1-4; D gene uncertain. Trimming took 4 bases from V and 2 from J, leaving 5 bases between them. This CDR3 has 13 residues.

This chain connects TRBV12-3 or TRBV12-4 to TRBJ1-2; D is possibly TRBD1 (5 bases). The CDR3 is 13 residues long. Trimming took off 3 bases at V and 1 base at J, with 6 bases between the two ends. This CDR3 reads CASSLGLNYGYTF. The CDR3 DNA reads TGTGCCAGCAGTTTGGGACTTAACTATGGCTACACCTTC.

The J gene is TRBJ1-6, the V gene TRBV2, with 10 bases lining up with TRBD1. In germline, CDR1 is SNHLY, CDR2 FYNNEI. Losses at the gene ends were 6 bases for V and 9 bases for J; bases not matched to a gene: 5. This CDR3 region has 14 residues. The CDR3 reads CASRADRGGSPLHF. The CDR3 bases are TGTGCCAGCAGGGCGGACAGGGGGGGTTCACCCCTCCACTTT.

V usage is TRBV30 and J usage is TRBJ1-2; TRBD1 agrees at 7 bases. Germline V gene sequence: CDR1 GTSNPN, CDR2 SVGIG (reference sequence). The CDR3 covers 14 residues. J was trimmed by 4 bases and V by 1 base; bases with no gene match: 6. The CDR3 reads CAWSAGSGGYGYTF. CDR3 coding DNA: TGTGCCTGGAGTGCCGGCTCAGGGGGCTATGGCTACACCTTC. The entire variable domain, with the rest obtained from reference TRBV30 and TRBJ1-2, is as follows: SQTIHQWPATLVQPVGSPLSLECTVEGTSNPNLYWYRQAAGRGLQLLFYSVGIGQISSEVPQNLSASRPQDRQFILSSKKLLLSDSGFYLCAWSAGSGGYGYTFGSGTRLTVV.

The J gene is TRBJ1-1, the V gene TRBV10-1; 7 bases are shared with TRBD1. The J segment lost 5 bases and the V segment lost 3 bases, leaving 12 bases of the junction unmatched. In germline, CDR1 is WNHNN, CDR2 SYGVQD (reference sequence). This CDR3 is 16 amino acids long. In DNA, the CDR3 is TGCGCCAGCAGTGAAGGGGGCTCGTTCAGCGGGACTGAAGCTTTCTTT. Residues: CASSEGGSFSGTEAFF.

This rearrangement joins TRBV3-1 (or the pseudogene TRBV3-2) to TRBJ2-5, with D maybe TRBD2 (6 bases). This CDR3 region has 15 residues. V dropped 3 bases and J dropped 1 base, with 12 bases sitting between them. The germline CDR1 and CDR2 sequences are LGHDT and YNNKEL (reference sequence). CDR3 sequence reads: CASSQEAGPQETQYF. The CDR3 DNA sequence: TGTGCCAGCAGCCAGGAAGCGGGCCCCCAAGAGACCCAGTACTTC.

The rearrangement joins TRBV7-2 to TRBJ2-5; possible D gene TRBD1, 5 bases. Germline V gene sequence: CDR1 SGHTA, CDR2 FQGNSA. The CDR3 has 15 amino acids. V lost 1 base to trimming and J lost 5 bases, with 14 bases between them. The CDR3 is CASSLDDSLVETQYF. The DNA for the CDR3 is TGTGCCAGCAGCTTAGACGACAGTTTAGTTGAGACCCAGTACTTC.

This chain connects TRBV3-1 (or the pseudogene TRBV3-2) to TRBJ2-1; 7 bases fit TRBD2. This CDR3 spans 17 amino acids. The V segment lost 0 bases and the J segment 5 bases; nucleotides outside the gene matches: 10. Germline V CDR1 and CDR2: LGHDT, YNNKEL (reference sequence). As DNA, the CDR3 is TGTGCCAGCAGCCAAGATACTGCGGGAGTGGTGAACAATGAGCAGTTCTTC. This sequence encodes CASSQDTAGVVNNEQFF.

The chain joins TRBV6-5 to TRBJ1-2; unclear D gene. There are 13 residues in the CDR3. Germline CDR1 is MNHEY and CDR2 is SVGAGI. Between the trimmed V and J ends, which lost 2 bases and 6 bases, there was a span of 10 bases. CDR3 sequence: CASSYGSPHGYTF. CDR3 nucleotide sequence: TGTGCCAGCAGTTACGGCAGTCCCCATGGCTACACCTTC.

The V call is TRBV27, the J call TRBJ1-1; D is perhaps TRBD1 (6 bases). Germline CDR1 MNHEY, CDR2 SMNVEV (reference sequence). Trimming removed 4 bases at V and 3 bases at J, with 12 bases between. The CDR3 sequence is 14 residues long. CDR3 loop: CASSSGGGYTEAFF. The DNA for the CDR3 is TGTGCCAGCAGTTCGGGAGGGGGATACACTGAAGCTTTCTTT.

V and J are TRBV15 and TRBJ1-1; 11 bases map to TRBD1. This CDR3 is 17 amino acids long. J was trimmed by 4 bases and V by 8 bases; bases with no gene match: 15. CDR1 is LNHNV and CDR2 is YYDKDF in the germline V gene (reference sequence). CDR3 amino acids: CATVEMGTGGISTEAFF. The DNA for the CDR3 is TGTGCCACCGTAGAGATGGGGACAGGGGGAATTAGCACTGAAGCTTTCTTT.

The chain carries TRBV28 and TRBJ2-1; possible D gene TRBD2, 6 bases. The V gene lost 3 bases and the J gene lost 15 bases, with 21 bases spanning the gap. The CDR3 totals 14 residues. CDR1 and CDR2 from the germline V gene are MDHEN and SYDVKM. CDR3 amino acids: CASSFGTPLFGWFF. The CDR3 nucleotides read TGTGCCAGCAGTTTCGGGACTCCTCTTTTTGGGTGGTTCTTC.

The rearrangement uses TRBV18 and TRBJ2-1; TRBD2 matches 8 bases. Germline CDR1 is KGHSH and CDR2 is LQKENI. V lost 6 bases to trimming and J lost 4 bases; unmatched junction nucleotides: 11. The length of the CDR3 is 16 residues. CDR3: CASSPTGGGIYNEQFF. Here the CDR3 DNA reads TGTGCCAGCTCCCCCACAGGCGGGGGGATATACAATGAGCAGTTCTTC.

This sequence joins TRBV30 and TRBJ1-4, with no clear D. The CDR3 contains 15 residues. V was pared by 0 bases and J by 8 bases, with 16 bases between. Per the germline V gene, CDR1 is GTSNPN and CDR2 is SVGIG (reference sequence). CDR3 nucleotide sequence: TGTGCCTGGAGTGTATCCCAGGTCTTGGTGGAAAAACTGTTTTTT. Encoded protein: CAWSVSQVLVEKLFF.

This chain uses TRBV6-6 with TRBJ1-5; 7 positions match TRBD1. Trimming removed 2 bases from V and 6 bases from J; junction bases left unmatched: 10. This CDR3 is 16 amino acids long. Germline V gene data show CDR1 as MNHNY and CDR2 as SVGAGI (reference sequence). CDR3 in amino acids: CASSYPAGGLGQPQHF. The CDR3 nucleotides are TGTGCCAGCAGTTACCCCGCAGGGGGTCTCGGTCAGCCCCAGCATTTT.

The V and J genes are TRBV7-2 and TRBJ1-2, with 7 bases that match TRBD1. V was clipped by 5 bases and J by 4 bases; unmatched bases: 10. The CDR3 loop spans 15 amino acids. Germline loops: CDR1 SGHTA, CDR2 FQGNSA. The CDR3: CASSKGQEVSYGYTF. Here the CDR3 DNA reads TGTGCCAGCAGCAAAGGACAGGAAGTGTCCTATGGCTACACCTTC.

The chain links TRBV4-3 to TRBJ1-2, with D possibly matching TRBD1 (5 bases). V was trimmed by 0 bases and J by 4 bases, leaving 9 bases between them. Germline lookup yields CDR1 LGHNA and CDR2 YSLEER. This CDR3 region has 14 residues. CDR3 DNA: TGCGCCAGCAGCCAAGAGGACAAGGGCTATGGCTACACCTTC. Translating gives CASSQEDKGYGYTF.